Presented here are 13 T cell receptor beta chains from one specimen sequenced in a study of Ad26.COV2.S vaccination and SARS-CoV-2 variants. The method was immunoSEQ multiplex PCR; TCRdb's version includes in-frame clones alone and lacks a portion of them. The sample holds a few hundred thousand clones, about four fifths seen once. Noted treatment: 19 received Ad26.COV2.S at low or high dose, single or two shots; 5 received placebo; per-sample allocation not given. Vaccine and placebo recipients were sampled on day 63 after the first injection. The sample in question was peripheral blood, obtained in a trial of Ad26.COV2.S vaccine versus placebo. The receptors originated from a person between 18 and 65 years old who received the Ad26.COV2.S COVID-19 vaccine or a placebo.

V gene TRBV19 combines with J gene TRBJ2-7; 7 bases are a match to TRBD1. The CDR3 runs 19 residues. Germline assignment: CDR1 LNHDA and CDR2 SQIVND (reference sequence). J was trimmed by 0 bases and V by 5 bases; bases with no gene match: 19. The CDR3 loop is CASSRKLFTGQRSSYEQYF. Written as DNA, the CDR3 is TGTGCCAGTAGTCGGAAATTATTCACGGGACAGAGGAGCTCCTACGAGCAGTACTTC.

The J gene is TRBJ1-5, the V gene TRBV4-3; D is uncertain. This CDR3 is built from 16 residues. Germline loops: CDR1 LGHNA, CDR2 YSLEER. V shed 0 bases and J shed 0 bases, with 9 bases lying between them. This CDR3 reads CASSQERAYSNQPQHF. The CDR3 region has the DNA TGCGCCAGCAGCCAAGAGAGGGCCTATAGCAATCAGCCCCAGCATTTT.

This chain joins TRBV12-3 or TRBV12-4 and TRBJ1-2; no clear D. This CDR3 comprises 13 residues. V gave up 5 bases and J gave up 3 bases, with 10 bases separating them. This CDR3 reads CASSHSNHYGYTF. Here the CDR3 DNA reads TGTGCCAGCAGTCACAGTAACCACTATGGCTACACCTTC.

The chain has TRBV7-8 and TRBJ1-1; D is undetermined. Per the germline V gene, CDR1 is SGHVS and CDR2 is FQNEAQ. V lost 1 base, J lost 5 bases, and 11 bases lay in between. The CDR3 consists of 14 residues. DNA of the CDR3: TGTGCCAGCAGCTTAGGAACTGGGATAACTGAAGCTTTCTTT. It encodes CASSLGTGITEAFF. Based on the CDR3 plus reference TRBV7-8 and TRBJ1-1, the full variable domain is GAGVSQSPRYKVAKRGQDVALRCDPISGHVSLFWYQQALGQGPEFLTYFQNEAQLDKSGLPSDRFFAERPEGSVSTLKIQRTQQEDSAVYLCASSLGTGITEAFFGQGTRLTVV.

This clone was counted only a few times. The genes are TRBV27 and TRBJ2-7; 10 nucleotides align to TRBD1. Germline V gene sequence: CDR1 MNHEY, CDR2 SMNVEV (reference sequence). V dropped 4 bases and J dropped 3; count of bases not matched to a gene: 12. This CDR3 spans 17 amino acids. CDR3 in amino acids: CASSSGIGTGADYEQYF. CDR3 bases: TGTGCCAGCAGTTCAGGCATAGGGACAGGGGCCGACTACGAGCAGTACTTC.

This clone is a singleton in its sample. CDR3 DNA: TGCGCCAGCAGTGAGGGGACGGCTGGAAACACCATATATTTT. Amino acids: CASSEGTAGNTIYF. J is TRBJ1-3 and V is TRBV10-1; D is possibly TRBD1 (5 bases). This CDR3 has 14 amino acids. Germline lookup yields CDR1 WNHNN and CDR2 SYGVQD (reference sequence). The V gene lost 2 bases and the J gene lost 2 bases, with 7 bases spanning the gap.

The chain has TRBV3-1 (or the pseudogene TRBV3-2) and TRBJ1-6, with a tentative D call TRBD1 (6 bases). V shed 5 bases and J shed 5 bases, with 10 bases lying between them. Germline V gene lookup returns CDR1 LGHDT and CDR2 YNNKEL (reference sequence). The CDR3 spans 14 residues. The CDR3 protein is CASSYRGHNSPLHF. The CDR3 nucleotides read TGTGCCAGCAGCTACCGGGGGCATAATTCACCCCTCCACTTT.

J is TRBJ1-1 and V is TRBV7-8; D may be TRBD1 (5 bases). V shed 5 bases and J shed 1 base, with 11 bases lying between them. Germline values: CDR1 SGHVS, CDR2 FQNEAQ. The CDR3 has 14 amino acids. The DNA for the CDR3 is TGTGCCAGCAGCCCCCGGGGCCCGAACACTGAAGCTTTCTTT. It specifies CASSPRGPNTEAFF.

This clone occurred once. The V call is TRBV5-5, the J call TRBJ1-1, with unresolved D. The germline CDR1 and CDR2 sequences are SGHKS and YYEKEE (reference sequence). V lost 1 base and J lost 0, with 7 bases in between. The CDR3 covers 14 residues. CDR3 DNA: TGTGCCAGCAGCTTGATCCCTTTGAACACTGAAGCTTTCTTT. This encodes CASSLIPLNTEAFF.

The chain combines TRBV19 with TRBJ2-2; D possibly corresponds to TRBD2 (6 bases). Germline lookup yields CDR1 LNHDA and CDR2 SQIVND (reference sequence). Between the trimmed V and J ends, which lost 6 bases and 4 bases, there was a span of 12 bases. The CDR3 has 14 residues. CDR3: CASSLGLSTGELFF. The CDR3 bases are TGTGCCAGTAGCCTTGGACTATCCACCGGGGAGCTGTTTTTT.

This clone was seen only a few times. The chain recombines TRBV18 with TRBJ1-2; 8 bases are a match to TRBD1. Looked up from germline, CDR1 is KGHSH and CDR2 is LQKENI. The trim removed 3 bases at V and 6 bases at J, leaving 15 bases unmatched. CDR3 length: 17 amino acids. Written as DNA, the CDR3 is TGTGCCAGCTCACCGAACATATTAGACAGGGGTAAAGATGGCTACACCTTC. Protein: CASSPNILDRGKDGYTF.

V usage is TRBV27 and J usage is TRBJ1-6; D remains ambiguous. The V gene's germline CDR1 is MNHEY and CDR2 SMNVEV (reference sequence). Deletions cut 4 bases from V and 1 base from J, with 11 bases between. The CDR3 covers 16 residues. The CDR3 nucleotides read TGTGCCAGCAGTTCGCCGCTGGAGTCCTATAATTCACCCCTCCACTTT. Its protein product is CASSSPLESYNSPLHF.

The genes are TRBV5-4 and TRBJ1-4; tentatively, D is TRBD1 (5 bases). Germline lookup yields CDR1 SGHNT and CDR2 YYREEE (reference sequence). There are 12 residues in the CDR3. Trimming removed 2 bases from V and 7 bases from J, with 6 bases in between. The CDR3 bases are TGTGCCAGCAGCTTCGGGGGTGAAAAACTGTTTTTT. Translated, it gives CASSFGGEKLFF.